This T cell receptor beta chain was captured by sequencing in a study of blood T cell repertoires in COVID-19. Trimming at V came to 4 bases and at J to 4 bases, leaving 6 bases not matched to a gene. CDR1 and CDR2 from the germline V gene are SGHVS and FNYEAQ. This CDR3 has 16 residues. Cohort 3 donors counted as recovered after two negative PCRs, clearance, or resolved symptoms. Only in-frame clones appear in the TCRdb table, and some are missing; sequencing was by immunoSEQ multiplex PCR. The table lists about 180,000 clones, roughly 87% of them singletons, with 7% in the top ten. The TCR originated in a woman between 50 and 59 years old who had recovered from COVID-19. Sequenced sample: PBMCs or T cells enriched from blood (not recorded which). The V and J genes are TRBV7-6 and TRBJ2-1; TRBD2 matches at 11 bases. DNA of the CDR3: TGTGCCAGCAGCTCCCCCGGGACTAGCGGTTACAATGAGCAGTTCTTC. Protein: CASSSPGTSGYNEQFF.